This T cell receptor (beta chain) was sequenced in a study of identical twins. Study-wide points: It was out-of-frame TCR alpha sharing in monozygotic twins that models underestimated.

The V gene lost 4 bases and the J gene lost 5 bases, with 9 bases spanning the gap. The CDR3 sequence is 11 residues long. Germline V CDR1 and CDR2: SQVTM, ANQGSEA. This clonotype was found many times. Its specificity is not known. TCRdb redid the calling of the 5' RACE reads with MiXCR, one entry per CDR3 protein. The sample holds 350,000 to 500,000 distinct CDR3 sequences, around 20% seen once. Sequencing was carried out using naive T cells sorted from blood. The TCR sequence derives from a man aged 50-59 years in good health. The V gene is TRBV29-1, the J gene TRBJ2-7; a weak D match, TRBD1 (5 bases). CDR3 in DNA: TGCAGCGTTGGTGCAGGGAACGAGCAGTACTTC. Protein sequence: CSVGAGNEQYF.